The clone carrying this T cell receptor (beta chain) was seen only once. This sample is drawn from a study of control samples from healthy donors and cancer patients. Profiled with immunoSEQ multiplex PCR; TCRdb holds only in-frame clones, not every one. Of some 150,000 clones listed, less than 95% are singletons. Looked up from germline, CDR1 is LNHDA and CDR2 is SQIVND (reference sequence). Trimming stripped 1 base from V and 10 bases from J, with 11 bases between. The CDR3 has 14 amino acids. The sample taken for sequencing was blood. This receptor was obtained from a man between 18 and 35 years old in good health. The chain joins TRBV19 to TRBJ1-6; D is possibly TRBD1 (5 bases). In DNA form, the CDR3 reads TGTGCCAGTAGTATAGCCTCAGGGAACTCACCCCTCCACTTT. Its translation: CASSIASGNSPLHF.